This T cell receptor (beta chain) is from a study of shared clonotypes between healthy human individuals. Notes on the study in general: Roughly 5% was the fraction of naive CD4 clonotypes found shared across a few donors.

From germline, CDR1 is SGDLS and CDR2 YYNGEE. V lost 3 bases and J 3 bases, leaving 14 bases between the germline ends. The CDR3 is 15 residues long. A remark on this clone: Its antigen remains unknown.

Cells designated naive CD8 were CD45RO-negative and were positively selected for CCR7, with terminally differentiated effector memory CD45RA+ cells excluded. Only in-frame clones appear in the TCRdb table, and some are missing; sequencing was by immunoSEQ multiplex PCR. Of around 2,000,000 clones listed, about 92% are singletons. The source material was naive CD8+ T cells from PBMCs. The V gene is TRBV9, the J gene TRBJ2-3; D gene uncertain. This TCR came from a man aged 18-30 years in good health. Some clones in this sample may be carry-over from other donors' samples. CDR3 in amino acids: CASSGYGGRTDTQYF. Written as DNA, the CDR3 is TGTGCCAGCAGCGGCTACGGCGGTAGAACAGATACGCAGTATTTT. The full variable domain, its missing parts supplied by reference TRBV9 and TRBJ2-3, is DSGVTQTPKHLITATGQRVTLRCSPRSGDLSVYWYQQSLDQGLQFLIQYYNGEERAKGNILERFSAQQFPDLHSELNLSSLELGDSALYFCASSGYGGRTDTQYFGPGTRLTVL.